This is a list of T cell receptor beta chains from one sample in a study of shared clonotypes between healthy human individuals. TCRdb keeps only in-frame clones here, not all; method: immunoSEQ multiplex PCR. The data contain 2 million to 2.5 million clones, roughly 93% of them singletons. What was sequenced was naive CD4+ T cells from PBMCs. These TCRs come from a man aged 18 to 29 in good health. Some clones in this sample may be carry-over from other donors' samples. CDR3s include the opening cysteine and the closing phenylalanine or tryptophan. Fields, in order: J gene, D gene, V gene, clone size, CDR3 DNA, CDR3 protein. The D gene is left open where the match is weak. The size entry is marked missing in some rows and otherwise reads once, few, many or a size class.

>TRBJ1-1|-|TRBV5-1|-
TGCGCCAGTACGAGGGGTACAGAGAACACTGAAGCTTTCTTT
CASTRGTENTEAFF
>TRBJ2-5|TRBD1|TRBV11-2|-
TGTGCCAGCAGCTCCGTCCACAGGGGACAAGAGACCCAGTACTTC
CASSSVHRGQETQYF
>TRBJ2-2|-|TRBV28|-
TGTGCCAGCAGTCATCACCTCTTTCAGGGGCGTGTGAACACCGGGGAGCTGTTTTTT
CASSHHLFQGRVNTGELFF
>TRBJ1-5|-|TRBV19|-
TGTGCCAGTAAGACCGGGACACTGAATCAGCCCCAGCATTTT
CASKTGTLNQPQHF
>TRBJ2-7|-|TRBV2|-
TGTGCCAGCACCGGCGACTACTCCTACGAGCAGTACTTC
CASTGDYSYEQYF
>TRBJ2-7|TRBD1|TRBV5-4|-
TGTGCCAGCAGCTTGTCCGGGACAGGGATCTACGAGCAGTACTTC
CASSLSGTGIYEQYF
>TRBJ2-3|-|TRBV7-2|-
TGTGCCAGCAGCCATCGGGACGGGGTACGACGCACAGATACGCAGTATTTT
CASSHRDGVRRTDTQYF
>TRBJ1-2|-|TRBV11-2|-
TGTGCCAGCAGCCTCGGCTTCAACGGTTATGGCTACACCTTC
CASSLGFNGYGYTF
>TRBJ1-2|-|TRBV5-5|once
TGTGCCAGCAGCTCCGGGGCCTATGGCTACACCTTC
CASSSGAYGYTF
>TRBJ2-7|TRBD2|TRBV5-1|once
TGCGCCAGCAGCCCGGCCAGCGGGAGTTTCCACGAGCAGTACTTC
CASSPASGSFHEQYF
>TRBJ2-5|-|TRBV29-1|-
TGCAGCGCCGAACAAGAGACCCAGTACTTC
CSAEQETQYF
>TRBJ2-3|TRBD1|TRBV6-5|-
TGTGCCAGCAGCGAGGGGGCTCGCACAGATACGCAGTATTTT
CASSEGARTDTQYF
>TRBJ2-7|TRBD1|TRBV6-1|-
TGTGCCAGCAAGCGACAGGGTACTAGCTCCTACGAGCAGTACTTC
CASKRQGTSSYEQYF
>TRBJ2-2|TRBD2|TRBV6-1|once
TGTGCCAGCAGTGAAGGGACTAGCGGGAGGCTCAACACCGGGGAGCTGTTTTTT
CASSEGTSGRLNTGELFF
>TRBJ2-2|TRBD1|TRBV5-8|-
TGTGCCAGCAGCCCGGACAGGGGGAACACCGGGGAGCTGTTTTTT
CASSPDRGNTGELFF
>TRBJ2-1|TRBD2|TRBV6-4|-
TGTGCCAGCAGCGCGTACGGGGGGTCCTACAATGAGCAGTTCTTC
CASSAYGGSYNEQFF
>TRBJ2-3|-|TRBV29-1|once
TGCAGCACAAACAGAGATTTGTTATCGGATACGCAGTATTTT
CSTNRDLLSDTQYF
>TRBJ2-2|-|TRBV28|-
TGTGCCAGCTCTACGCCGGGACAAGATCCTGGGGAGCTGTTTTTT
CASSTPGQDPGELFF
>TRBJ1-4|-|TRBV28|-
TGTGCCAGCAGTTTACGTCGACCTCCCTCTCATTTT
CASSLRRPPSHF
>TRBJ1-1|TRBD1|TRBV7-8|-
TGTGCCAGCAGCCCTTGGACAGGGTCGAACACTGAAGCTTTCTTT
CASSPWTGSNTEAFF
>TRBJ2-7|-|TRBV20-1|-
TGCAGTGCTAGAAAAGGTGGCGAGCAGTACTTC
CSARKGGEQYF
>TRBJ2-3|-|TRBV5-1|-
TGCGCCAGCAGCTTGGCACTCCCCGTGGATACGCAGTATTTT
CASSLALPVDTQYF
>TRBJ2-7|-|TRBV21-1|-
TGTGCCAGCAGCATTGGTGGCGGGAGGTACGAGCAGTACTTC
CASSIGGGRYEQYF
>TRBJ1-5|-|TRBV19|-
TGTGCCAGTAGTATGCAGGGTCGGCGGGATCAGCCCCAGCATTTT
CASSMQGRRDQPQHF
>TRBJ2-1|-|TRBV29-1|-
TGCAGCGCTGCCTCAGGGGCTACTTACAATGAGCAGTTCTTC
CSAASGATYNEQFF
>TRBJ1-2|-|TRBV27|-
TGTGCCAGCAGCCGAGACAGGTTTAACTATGGCTACACCTTC
CASSRDRFNYGYTF
>TRBJ2-3|TRBD1|TRBV7-9|-
TGTGCCAGCAACCCAGGGGGCGCCACAGATACGCAGTATTTT
CASNPGGATDTQYF
>TRBJ2-5|TRBD2|TRBV7-8|-
TGTGCCAGCAGATATAGCGGGGGCGAAGAGACCCAGTACTTC
CASRYSGGEETQYF
>TRBJ1-1|-|TRBV28|few
TGTGCCAGCAGCTCCTCAGGCATGAACACTGAAGCTTTCTTT
CASSSSGMNTEAFF
>TRBJ2-7|-|TRBV29-1|-
TGCAGCGTGGGACGCTTGTTCTCCTACGAGCAGTACTTC
CSVGRLFSYEQYF
>TRBJ1-1|TRBD1|TRBV19|few
TGTGCTTCGAGGGGACAGATGAACACTGAAGCTTTCTTT
CASRGQMNTEAFF
>TRBJ2-1|-|TRBV21-1|-
TGTGCCAGCAAAAAGGGGGGACCCAATGAGCAGTTCTTC
CASKKGGPNEQFF
>TRBJ1-2|TRBD1|TRBV7-9|-
TGTGCCAGCAGCCGAGAAGGGGGCGGCTATGGCTACACCTTC
CASSREGGGYGYTF
>TRBJ2-7|-|TRBV7-3|-
TGTGCCAGCAGCCTTCGACAGTCCTACGAGCAGTACTTC
CASSLRQSYEQYF
>TRBJ2-2|-|TRBV27|-
TGTGCCAGCAGTTTATTTTTCTCGGCAGACGAGCTGTTTTTT
CASSLFFSADELFF